A single sample gave rise to the 9 T cell receptor beta chains below, sequenced in a study of cytomegalovirus exposure and HLA in healthy donors. PCR amplification relied on 60 Vbeta primers (plus 13 Jbeta primers). The method was immunoSEQ multiplex PCR; TCRdb's version includes in-frame clones alone and lacks a portion of them. The profile shows 150,000 to 200,000 clones, 70% to 90% of them singletons. The sequencing input was PBMCs. The receptor source for this set is a man aged 18 to 30 in good health and CMV-seropositive.

This chain uses TRBV5-1 with TRBJ1-6; TRBD1 matches at 10 bases. The length of the CDR3 is 15 residues. The J segment lost 6 bases and the V segment lost 3 bases, leaving 3 bases of the junction unmatched. Germline lookup yields CDR1 SGHRS and CDR2 YFSETQ. The CDR3 coding sequence is TGCGCCAGCAGCTGGGGGGACAGGGGTAATTCACCCCTCCACTTT. It yields the protein CASSWGDRGNSPLHF.

The chain uses TRBV5-1 and TRBJ2-2, with D hard to call. The CDR3 has 14 amino acids. Germline-derived CDR1 and CDR2 are SGHRS and YFSETQ. V was pared by 3 bases and J by 5 bases, with 11 bases between. CDR3 region: CASSSRSETGELFF. The CDR3 nucleotides are TGCGCCAGCAGCTCCCGCAGCGAGACCGGGGAGCTGTTTTTT.

The J gene is TRBJ1-2, the V gene TRBV30; 7 bases agree with TRBD1. Germline loops: CDR1 GTSNPN, CDR2 SVGIG (reference sequence). Trimming at V came to 0 bases and at J to 6 bases, leaving 10 bases not matched to a gene. The CDR3 length is 15 residues. In DNA form, the CDR3 reads TGTGCCTGGAGTGTATCTTCCGCGACAGGGAATGGCTACACCTTC. It encodes CAWSVSSATGNGYTF. The full variable domain, its missing parts supplied by reference TRBV30 and TRBJ1-2, is SQTIHQWPATLVQPVGSPLSLECTVEGTSNPNLYWYRQAAGRGLQLLFYSVGIGQISSEVPQNLSASRPQDRQFILSSKKLLLSDSGFYLCAWSVSSATGNGYTFGSGTRLTVV.

The chain recombines TRBV5-1 with TRBJ2-5; TRBD2 matches at 12 bases. Germline-derived CDR1 and CDR2 are SGHRS and YFSETQ. This CDR3 is 15 amino acids long. V dropped 1 base and J dropped 5; count of bases not matched to a gene: 3. CDR3: CASSLKLAGGETQYF. CDR3 DNA sequence: TGCGCCAGCAGCTTGAAGCTAGCGGGGGGGGAGACCCAGTACTTC.

The chain links TRBV28 to TRBJ1-2, with a tentative D call TRBD1 (6 bases). This CDR3 has 15 amino acids. From germline, CDR1 is MDHEN and CDR2 SYDVKM. V shed 6 bases and J shed 0 bases, with 14 bases lying between them. In DNA form, the CDR3 reads TGTGCCAGCAGGGCGAGGACAGATTCTAACTATGGCTACACCTTC. Protein sequence: CASRARTDSNYGYTF.

The V and J genes are TRBV10-3 and TRBJ2-1, with D perhaps TRBD1 (6 bases). CDR1 and CDR2 (germline): ENHRY, SYGVKD. The CDR3 covers 15 residues. Trimming removed 4 bases from V and 0 bases from J, with 10 bases in between. CDR3 sequence: CAISGTDNSYNEQFF. The CDR3 DNA is TGTGCCATCAGTGGGACAGATAACTCCTACAATGAGCAGTTCTTC.

The V call is TRBV7-9, the J call TRBJ1-3; D is perhaps TRBD1 (5 bases). The V gene lost 5 bases and the J gene lost 4 bases, with 15 bases spanning the gap. The CDR3 is 15 amino acids. Germline loops: CDR1 SEHNR, CDR2 FQNEAQ (reference sequence). Written as DNA, the CDR3 is TGTGCCAGCAGCCTAGGGCAGGGCTCGGGAAACACCATATATTTT. As protein: CASSLGQGSGNTIYF.

The rearrangement uses TRBV7-8 and TRBJ2-1; D uncertain. The length of the CDR3 is 13 residues. In germline, CDR1 is SGHVS, CDR2 FQNEAQ. V lost 4 bases, J lost 5 bases, and 9 bases lay in between. The CDR3 loop reads CASSSHLNNEQFF. As DNA, the CDR3 is TGTGCCAGCAGCTCCCACCTAAACAATGAGCAGTTCTTC.

The chain uses TRBV27 and TRBJ2-2; 8 nucleotides match TRBD2. CDR3 length equals 16 residues. The junction had 8 bases not matched to a gene; V was cut back by 5 bases and J by 3 bases. Per germline, CDR1 MNHEY and CDR2 SMNVEV (reference sequence). The CDR3 is CASSMGAAGDTGELFF. Here the CDR3 DNA reads TGTGCCAGCAGTATGGGGGCAGCGGGGGACACCGGGGAGCTGTTTTTT.